The 29 T cell receptor beta chains listed next were all sequenced from one sample in a study of blood T cell repertoires in COVID-19. Profiling relied on immunoSEQ multiplex PCR, and the TCRdb table lists in-frame clones only, not all of them. The sample consists of 60,000 to 80,000 clones, 75% to 85% of them appearing once. The specimen was peripheral blood. The source is a man over 45 with acute or convalescent COVID-19.

CDR3 bases: TGTGCCAGCAGCTTGGGGGCAGGGGCAAGGAACACCGGGGAGCTGTTTTTT. Protein sequence: CASSLGAGARNTGELFF. This sequence joins TRBV5-4 and TRBJ2-2, with D possibly TRBD1 on 6 matching bases. CDR3 size: 17 residues. V was cut by 0 bases and J by 1 base, with 13 bases left in between. In germline, CDR1 is SGHNT, CDR2 YYREEE (reference sequence).

The chain recombines TRBV9 with TRBJ2-3, with 9 bases matching TRBD2. The germline gives CDR1 SGDLS, CDR2 YYNGEE. The CDR3 contains 16 residues. With V trimmed by 4 bases and J by 4 bases, 10 bases remained unmatched. The CDR3 loop is CASSIVAGVGADTQYF. The CDR3 nucleotides read TGTGCCAGCAGCATTGTAGCGGGGGTGGGAGCAGATACGCAGTATTTT.

The chain recombines TRBV13 with TRBJ2-2; a possible D gene is TRBD2 (6 bases). Trimming took off 2 bases at V and 5 bases at J, with 6 bases between the two ends. Germline assignment: CDR1 PRHDT and CDR2 FYEKMQ (reference sequence). The CDR3 spans 13 residues. CDR3 nucleotide sequence: TGTGCCAGCAGCTTACGGGGGACCGGGGAGCTGTTTTTT. Protein product: CASSLRGTGELFF.

J is TRBJ2-1 and V is TRBV30; D is perhaps TRBD1 (8 bases). Trimming cost V 0 bases and J 4 bases, with 13 bases left between them. The germline CDR1 and CDR2 sequences are GTSNPN and SVGIG (reference sequence). The CDR3 loop spans 15 amino acids. The CDR3 is CAWSVQGGRYNEQFF. In DNA, the CDR3 is TGTGCCTGGAGTGTACAGGGGGGGCGGTACAATGAGCAGTTCTTC.

V gene TRBV28 combines with J gene TRBJ2-3, with D hard to call. The CDR3 spans 13 residues. CDR1 and CDR2 (germline): MDHEN, SYDVKM. V lost 5 bases and J lost 5, with 11 bases in between. CDR3 bases: TGTGCCAGCAGTGCCCCTCGGAGAGATACGCAGTATTTT. This encodes CASSAPRRDTQYF.

The J gene is TRBJ2-2, the V gene TRBV6-5, with TRBD1 identical over 7 bases. J gave up 4 bases and V 6 bases, and 8 bases lay outside the gene matches. Germline V gene data show CDR1 as MNHEY and CDR2 as SVGAGI. This CDR3 has 15 residues. The CDR3 sequence: CASSRQGRGTGELFF. The CDR3 DNA is TGTGCCAGCAGCCGACAGGGACGGGGCACCGGGGAGCTGTTTTTT.

The CDR3 nucleotides read TGTGCCAGCAGTTTAGCCGGGGGGACTGAAGCTTTCTTT. Translating it yields CASSLAGGTEAFF. The chain employs TRBV12-3 or TRBV12-4 and TRBJ1-1; the D gene is possibly TRBD1 (5 bases). The V gene lost 0 bases and the J gene lost 5 bases, with 7 bases spanning the gap. CDR3 size: 13 residues.

The chain couples TRBV12-5 to TRBJ2-2; TRBD2 agrees at 8 bases. Per germline, CDR1 LGHNT and CDR2 FRNRAP. Trimming removed 6 bases from V and 2 bases from J; junction bases left unmatched: 11. The CDR3 consists of 17 residues. DNA of the CDR3: TGTGCTAGTGGGCCCCCGGGCGGGGGGCTTAACACCGGGGAGCTGTTTTTT. As protein: CASGPPGGGLNTGELFF.

CDR3 sequence: CASGTGGTDTQYF. The CDR3 nucleotides read TGTGCCAGCGGGACAGGGGGAACAGATACGCAGTATTTT. The chain is built from TRBV18 and TRBJ2-3; 11 bases map to TRBD1. The V gene's germline CDR1 is KGHSH and CDR2 LQKENI. This CDR3 comprises 13 residues. J was trimmed by 3 bases and V by 8 bases; bases with no gene match: 1.

V and J are TRBV7-2 and TRBJ2-5; weak D call: TRBD2 (6 bases). The germline CDR1 and CDR2 sequences are SGHTA and FQGNSA. CDR3 size: 15 residues. V dropped 1 base and J dropped 5 bases, with 14 bases sitting between them. CDR3 sequence (DNA): TGTGCCAGCAGCTTAGGGGCTAGCGACGGCGAGACCCAGTACTTC. Protein sequence: CASSLGASDGETQYF.

This chain connects TRBV29-1 to TRBJ2-4; possibly TRBD2 for D (5 bases). Germline V lookup: CDR1 SQVTM, CDR2 ANQGSEA. The CDR3 is 15 residues long. V gave up 4 bases and J gave up 0 bases, with 13 bases separating them. CDR3 region: CSVGAGELAKNIQYF. The CDR3 DNA follows: TGCAGCGTTGGGGCCGGGGAGCTAGCCAAAAACATTCAGTACTTC.

The chain is built from TRBV5-4 and TRBJ2-2; TRBD2 matches at 9 bases. This CDR3 has 16 residues. Trimming took 2 bases from V and 3 from J; bases not matched to a gene: 5. In germline, CDR1 is SGHNT, CDR2 YYREEE (reference sequence). The CDR3 sequence is CASSFGGGGDTGELFF. The CDR3 DNA sequence: TGTGCCAGCAGCTTTGGAGGCGGGGGGGACACCGGGGAGCTGTTTTTT.

This clone appeared once. The gene calls are TRBV13 and TRBJ2-7, with D possibly matching TRBD2 (5 bases). Trimming pared 3 bases from V and 0 bases from J, leaving 6 bases between. CDR1 is PRHDT, CDR2 FYEKMQ, per germline (reference sequence). The CDR3 loop spans 13 amino acids. For the CDR3, the DNA is TGTGCCAGCAGCTTGCGGGCCTCCTACGAGCAGTACTTC. Encoded protein: CASSLRASYEQYF.

The chain links TRBV3-1 (or the pseudogene TRBV3-2) to TRBJ2-3; D perhaps matches TRBD1 (6 bases). CDR1 is LGHDT, CDR2 YNNKEL, per germline (reference sequence). This CDR3 is built from 16 residues. V was pared by 0 bases and J by 0 bases, with 10 bases between. CDR3 region: CASSQERQGSTDTQYF. In nucleotides, the CDR3 is TGTGCCAGCAGCCAAGAACGCCAGGGGAGCACAGATACGCAGTATTTT.

V is TRBV28 and J is TRBJ2-7; D perhaps matches TRBD2 (5 bases). The CDR3 totals 12 residues. The V end was cut by 5 bases, the J end by 5 bases, with 10 bases between. The V gene's germline CDR1 is MDHEN and CDR2 SYDVKM. The CDR3 protein is CASSIRRDEQYF. CDR3 bases: TGTGCCAGCAGTATTAGGCGGGACGAGCAGTACTTC.

The chain uses TRBV6-1 and TRBJ2-1, with D possibly being TRBD2 (7 bases). Trimming removed 3 bases from V and 11 bases from J, with 20 bases in between. Germline V gene data show CDR1 as MNHNS and CDR2 as SASEGT. The CDR3 is made up of 15 amino acids. This CDR3 reads CASSEPRGSGTKQFF. CDR3 DNA sequence: TGTGCCAGCAGTGAGCCCAGGGGATCCGGGACTAAGCAGTTCTTC.

This clone has just one count. The chain uses TRBV6-5 and TRBJ2-1; TRBD2 might be the D (5 bases). Germline loops: CDR1 MNHEY, CDR2 SVGAGI. The CDR3 extends over 15 amino acids. Trimming took 6 bases from V and 5 from J, leaving 17 bases between them. CDR3: CASRPGLTGNNEQFF. The CDR3 nucleotides are TGTGCCAGCAGACCCGGACTTACCGGTAACAATGAGCAGTTCTTC.

This clone was observed once. The chain has TRBV19 and TRBJ2-7; 7 nucleotides match TRBD2. This CDR3 region has 15 residues. Germline V gene lookup returns CDR1 LNHDA and CDR2 SQIVND (reference sequence). Trimming removed 5 bases from V and 0 bases from J; junction bases left unmatched: 7. CDR3 protein: CASSASGGSSYEQYV. The DNA for the CDR3 is TGTGCCAGTAGTGCTAGCGGTGGGAGCTCCTACGAGCAGTACGTC.

The J gene is TRBJ2-7, the V gene TRBV5-4; D perhaps matches TRBD1 (6 bases). CDR1 is SGHNT and CDR2 is YYREEE in the germline V gene (reference sequence). The V gene lost 4 bases and the J gene lost 0 bases, with 14 bases spanning the gap. The CDR3 runs 15 residues. The CDR3 reads CASSLTGGGSYEQYF. In DNA, the CDR3 is TGTGCCAGCAGCCTGACAGGAGGAGGCTCCTACGAGCAGTACTTC.

The chain couples TRBV3-1 (or the pseudogene TRBV3-2) to TRBJ2-3; 10 bases map to TRBD2. Unmatched junction bases numbered 3, after V lost 2 bases and J lost 4 bases. This CDR3 contains 15 residues. CDR1 LGHDT and CDR2 YNNKEL come from the germline V gene (reference sequence). The CDR3 loop is CASSQLAGVADTQYF. CDR3 nucleotides: TGTGCCAGCAGCCAACTAGCGGGGGTTGCAGATACGCAGTATTTT.

This clone has a handful of counts. J is TRBJ1-2 and V is TRBV4-2, with 9 bases fitting TRBD1. The germline CDR1 and CDR2 sequences are LGHNA and YNFKEQ. The CDR3 runs to 13 residues. V was pared by 5 bases and J by 6 bases, with 4 bases of the junction left unmatched. The CDR3: CASSEDRGDGYTF. The CDR3 coding sequence is TGTGCCAGCAGCGAGGACAGGGGCGATGGCTACACCTTC.

The chain recombines TRBV7-3 with TRBJ2-2; 7 nucleotides line up with TRBD1. V shed 5 bases, J shed 4 bases, and the junction held 7 bases outside the gene matches. Germline V gene data show CDR1 as SGHTA and CDR2 as FQGTGA. The CDR3 contains 15 residues. Written as DNA, the CDR3 is TGTGCCAGCAGCACCCGGGACAGATTCACCGGGGAGCTGTTTTTT. Amino acid sequence: CASSTRDRFTGELFF.

The rearrangement joins TRBV5-1 to TRBJ1-6; TRBD1 matches 9 bases. Germline V lookup: CDR1 SGHRS, CDR2 YFSETQ. This CDR3 spans 15 amino acids. After removal of 4 bases from V and 11 bases from J, the junction contained 10 bases not matched to a gene. CDR3 DNA sequence: TGCGCCAGCAGCAGGGACAGGGAGAGGGGGGCACCCCTCCACTTT. It specifies CASSRDRERGAPLHF.

The chain has TRBV7-7 and TRBJ2-5; TRBD2 agrees at 10 bases. Germline lookup yields CDR1 SSHAT and CDR2 FNYEAQ (reference sequence). The CDR3 totals 14 residues. Trimming at V came to 7 bases and at J to 6 bases, leaving 8 bases not matched to a gene. CDR3 sequence reads: CASKVSGGAKTQYF. The CDR3 DNA reads TGTGCCAGCAAGGTCAGCGGGGGGGCGAAGACCCAGTACTTC.

V gene TRBV9 combines with J gene TRBJ2-7; TRBD1 aligns across 8 bases. Germline V gene data show CDR1 as SGDLS and CDR2 as YYNGEE. The V and J ends lost 0 bases and 5 bases, in that order; junction bases with no gene match: 10. The CDR3 consists of 16 residues. In DNA form, the CDR3 reads TGTGCCAGCAGCGTAGGGCCTCAGGGGGCGTTCAACGAGCAGTACTTC. Its protein product is CASSVGPQGAFNEQYF.

This clone was recorded once. The CDR3 loop is CASSAWERGLEQYV. The CDR3 DNA reads TGTGCCAGCAGCGCCTGGGAGCGGGGCCTCGAGCAGTACGTC. The gene calls are TRBV5-6 and TRBJ2-7; 7 nucleotides line up with TRBD2. The germline CDR1 and CDR2 sequences are SGHDT and YYEEEE. V was clipped by 4 bases and J by 6 bases; unmatched bases: 10. The CDR3 has 14 residues.

This clone was found a few times. The chain recombines TRBV30 with TRBJ1-5; a weak D match, TRBD1 (5 bases). CDR1 and CDR2 from the germline V gene are GTSNPN and SVGIG (reference sequence). V was shortened by 0 bases and J by 4 bases, with 13 bases between the two germline ends. The CDR3 is made up of 15 amino acids. The CDR3 sequence: CAWSVFDSSNQPQHF. As DNA, the CDR3 is TGTGCCTGGAGTGTTTTCGACAGCAGTAATCAGCCCCAGCATTTT.

V gene TRBV10-2 combines with J gene TRBJ1-5; tentative D call: TRBD1 (6 bases). CDR3 length: 15 amino acids. V was trimmed by 5 bases and J by 0 bases, leaving 11 bases between them. Germline V gives CDR1 WSHSY, CDR2 SAAADI. For the CDR3, the DNA is TGCGCCAGCAGTCCCGGGACAACTAGCAATCAGCCCCAGCATTTT. Protein: CASSPGTTSNQPQHF.

This clone has just a few counts. The rearrangement links TRBV11-2 to TRBJ2-2; D gene unclear. Trimming took 8 bases from V and 4 from J, leaving 11 bases between them. This CDR3 region has 13 residues. In germline, CDR1 is SGHAT, CDR2 FQNNGV. CDR3 region: CASAFSGTGELFF. The CDR3 DNA reads as TGTGCCAGCGCCTTCTCCGGCACCGGGGAGCTGTTTTTT. The full variable domain, its missing parts supplied by reference TRBV11-2 and TRBJ2-2, is EAGVAQSPRYKIIEKRQSVAFWCNPISGHATLYWYQQILGQGPKLLIQFQNNGVVDDSQLPKDRFSAERLKGVDSTLKIQPAKLEDSAVYLCASAFSGTGELFFGEGSRLTVL.